These 30 T cell receptor beta chains share one sample of origin, sequenced in a study of beta chain features in type 1 diabetes. Of the isolated RNA, all was reverse transcribed, and so the sequenced material was expressed TCRB transcripts. Measured with immunoSEQ multiplex PCR; TCRdb has only the in-frame clones, and not every one. The repertoire consists of 300,000 to 350,000 clones, with 15% to 20% occurring once and the leading ten covering around 0.04%. The sequencing input was naive CD4+ T cells from blood. The receptor set was obtained from a woman between 18 and 30 years old in good health.

This clone came up a few times. V gene TRBV7-3 combines with J gene TRBJ1-1; weak D call: TRBD1 (5 bases). The CDR3 covers 12 residues. The V end was cut by 5 bases, the J end by 3 bases, with 7 bases between. Germline V gives CDR1 SGHTA, CDR2 FQGTGA. DNA of the CDR3: TGTGCCAGCAGCGAAGGGGACACTGAAGCTTTCTTT. Residues: CASSEGDTEAFF.

This clone occurred a few times. The gene calls are TRBV11-2 and TRBJ1-2, with 7 bases aligning to TRBD1. In germline, CDR1 is SGHAT, CDR2 FQNNGV. This CDR3 has 15 residues. V was clipped by 3 bases and J by 2 bases; unmatched bases: 6. The CDR3 DNA reads TGTGCCAGCAGCTTCAATAACAGGGGCAACTATGGCTACACCTTC. It encodes CASSFNNRGNYGYTF.

This clone came up a few times. The CDR3 protein is CASSLVAGYHEQYF. CDR3 DNA: TGTGCCAGCAGCTTAGTCGCAGGTTACCACGAGCAGTACTTC. This chain uses TRBV7-2 with TRBJ2-7; no clear D. With 1 base removed from V and 5 bases from J, the gap between germline ends came to 12 bases. CDR3 size: 14 residues. Per the germline V gene, CDR1 is SGHTA and CDR2 is FQGNSA.

In its sample, this clone was seen a few times. This sequence joins TRBV9 and TRBJ2-5; 9 nucleotides match TRBD2. This CDR3 comprises 15 residues. CDR1 and CDR2 from the germline V gene are SGDLS and YYNGEE. The J segment lost 2 bases and the V segment lost 2 bases, leaving 4 bases of the junction unmatched. The CDR3 is CASSVLAGLQETQYF. CDR3 DNA: TGTGCCAGCAGCGTGCTAGCGGGGCTACAAGAGACCCAGTACTTC.

The chain joins TRBV7-9 to TRBJ1-2; D gene ambiguous. The V end was cut by 5 bases, the J end by 2 bases, with 18 bases between. Germline CDR1 SEHNR, CDR2 FQNEAQ (reference sequence). This CDR3 is 16 amino acids long. The CDR3 loop is CASSPSGFLGNYGYTF. The CDR3 DNA reads as TGTGCCAGCAGCCCCTCGGGGTTCCTGGGGAACTATGGCTACACCTTC.

This clone was detected a few times. The V gene is TRBV30, the J gene TRBJ1-5, with D possibly being TRBD1 (5 bases). CDR3 length: 14 residues. Trimming removed 4 bases at V and 2 bases at J, with 12 bases between. Germline V gene sequence: CDR1 GTSNPN, CDR2 SVGIG (reference sequence). The CDR3 loop is CAWTNGGGNQPQHF. DNA for the CDR3: TGTGCCTGGACGAACGGGGGAGGCAATCAGCCCCAGCATTTT.

The chain employs TRBV18 and TRBJ2-7; possible D gene TRBD1, 6 bases. The germline V gene encodes CDR1 KGHSH and CDR2 LQKENI. Trimming removed 3 bases from V and 3 bases from J, with 18 bases in between. The length of the CDR3 is 16 residues. DNA of the CDR3: TGTGCCAGCTCACCGCAAGCCGAGCCACAGGGCTACGAGCAGTACTTC. Amino acids: CASSPQAEPQGYEQYF.

The chain has TRBV9 and TRBJ1-1, with 10 positions matching TRBD1. Germline CDR1 reads SGDLS; CDR2 reads YYNGEE. V shed 2 bases and J 3 bases; nucleotides not matched to a gene: 4. This CDR3 has 15 amino acids. The CDR3 nucleotides are TGTGCCAGCAGCGTCAACGGACAGGGGGACACTGAAGCTTTCTTT. This encodes CASSVNGQGDTEAFF.

This clone was seen more than once but under ten times. This rearrangement joins TRBV5-4 to TRBJ1-1; 7 nucleotides match TRBD1. The CDR3 extends over 15 amino acids. Trimming at V came to 3 bases and at J to 1 base, leaving 6 bases not matched to a gene. The V gene's germline CDR1 is SGHNT and CDR2 YYREEE (reference sequence). CDR3 in DNA: TGTGCCAGCAGCTCCGGGACAGCCCCGAACACTGAAGCTTTCTTT. Translation gives CASSSGTAPNTEAFF.

This clone was seen a few times. This chain uses TRBV29-1 with TRBJ2-3; 10 bases align to TRBD2. The CDR3 loop spans 15 amino acids. The J segment lost 6 bases and the V segment lost 8 bases, leaving 14 bases of the junction unmatched. Germline V lookup: CDR1 SQVTM, CDR2 ANQGSEA. Here the CDR3 DNA reads TGCAGCACCCAAACCCTAGCGGGAGACCCCGATACGCAGTATTTT. This codes for CSTQTLAGDPDTQYF.

The J gene is TRBJ1-1, the V gene TRBV25-1; 12 bases are a match to TRBD1. V lost 4 bases, J lost 5 bases, and 8 bases stayed unmatched. The CDR3 extends over 16 amino acids. Germline CDR1 MGHDK, CDR2 SYGVNS. CDR3 sequence: CASSAGTGGAWTEAFF. The CDR3 coding sequence is TGTGCCAGCAGTGCAGGGACAGGGGGCGCGTGGACTGAAGCTTTCTTT.

This clone was observed a few times. The CDR3 DNA follows: TGTGCCAGTAGTTCACGAGCGGCCAACGGTAATGAGCAGTTCTTC. It translates to CASSSRAANGNEQFF. V is TRBV19 and J is TRBJ2-1; weak D call: TRBD2 (5 bases). This CDR3 region has 15 residues. Germline V gene sequence: CDR1 LNHDA, CDR2 SQIVND (reference sequence). Trimming shortened V by 5 bases and J by 7 bases, and 18 bases separated the two germline ends.

The chain has TRBV18 and TRBJ2-5; D uncertain. V was shortened by 2 bases and J by 3 bases, with 4 bases between the two germline ends. Germline V gene data show CDR1 as KGHSH and CDR2 as LQKENI. There are 12 residues in the CDR3. The CDR3 region is CASSPVEETQYF. The CDR3 region has the DNA TGTGCCAGCTCACCAGTAGAAGAGACCCAGTACTTC.

The CDR3 spells CASSPFLKLVHLSGANVLTF. CDR3 nucleotides: TGTGCCAGCTCACCATTTCTCAAACTAGTCCACCTCTCTGGGGCCAACGTCCTGACTTTC. The chain links TRBV18 to TRBJ2-6; D might be TRBD2 (5 bases). The CDR3 is 20 amino acids. Germline V lookup: CDR1 KGHSH, CDR2 LQKENI. V lost 2 bases to trimming and J lost 0 bases, with 20 bases between them.

The chain is built from TRBV6-5 and TRBJ2-7, with 9 bases aligning to TRBD2. CDR3 length: 14 amino acids. The V gene's germline CDR1 is MNHEY and CDR2 SVGAGI. J was trimmed by 2 bases and V by 6 bases; bases with no gene match: 5. The CDR3 here is CASSLAGRTYEQYF. CDR3 in DNA: TGTGCCAGCAGCCTAGCGGGACGGACCTACGAGCAGTACTTC.

V usage is TRBV4-1 and J usage is TRBJ1-1; tentatively, D is TRBD1 (6 bases). Germline assignment: CDR1 MGHRA and CDR2 YSYEKL. The V gene lost 3 bases and the J gene lost 4 bases, with 12 bases spanning the gap. The CDR3 extends over 14 amino acids. CDR3 sequence (DNA): TGCGCCAGCAGCCAGGCAACAGGGATCACTGAAGCTTTCTTT. Protein: CASSQATGITEAFF.

The gene calls are TRBV4-1 and TRBJ2-7; D possibly corresponds to TRBD2 (5 bases). Germline V gives CDR1 MGHRA, CDR2 YSYEKL. CDR3 length: 13 residues. The V end was cut by 4 bases, the J end by 0 bases, with 7 bases between. The CDR3 DNA sequence: TGCGCCAGCAGCCTAGCGTACTCCTACGAGCAGTACTTC. It is translated as CASSLAYSYEQYF.

The chain employs TRBV18 and TRBJ2-7; a possible D gene is TRBD2 (6 bases). This CDR3 has 14 amino acids. Deletions cut 6 bases from V and 4 bases from J, with 16 bases between. In germline, CDR1 is KGHSH, CDR2 LQKENI. The DNA for the CDR3 is TGTGCCAGCTCCCGGGGGACTCGGGGGTACGAGCAGTACTTC. This encodes CASSRGTRGYEQYF.

The chain recombines TRBV7-8 with TRBJ2-5; tentatively, D is TRBD2 (5 bases). V lost 0 bases to trimming and J lost 4 bases, with 12 bases between them. Per germline, CDR1 SGHVS and CDR2 FQNEAQ. This CDR3 has 15 residues. DNA of the CDR3: TGTGCCAGCAGCTTAGCGGGTATTGGAGGAGAGACCCAGTACTTC. It is translated as CASSLAGIGGETQYF.

This clone was recorded a few times. V and J are TRBV7-3 and TRBJ2-5; the match to TRBD2 covers 9 bases. Trimming took 1 base from V and 4 from J; bases not matched to a gene: 7. Per germline, CDR1 SGHTA and CDR2 FQGTGA. This CDR3 contains 16 residues. CDR3 coding DNA: TGTGCCAGCAGCTTAATGGGCGGGGGGGCTGGAGAGACCCAGTACTTC. Translated, it gives CASSLMGGGAGETQYF.

The chain has TRBV7-2 and TRBJ2-5; D is unresolved. This CDR3 spans 12 amino acids. Trimming took off 4 bases at V and 4 bases at J, with 7 bases between the two ends. CDR1 SGHTA and CDR2 FQGNSA come from the germline V gene. Here the CDR3 reads CASSSRRETQYF. The CDR3 nucleotides read TGTGCCAGCAGCTCTCGTAGAGAGACCCAGTACTTC.

This clone has a handful of counts. This chain joins TRBV12-5 and TRBJ2-5, with 12 bases aligning to TRBD2. Trimming at V came to 2 bases and at J to 4 bases, leaving 2 bases not matched to a gene. This CDR3 is 15 amino acids long. CDR1 LGHNT and CDR2 FRNRAP come from the germline V gene. The CDR3 sequence is CASGLTLAGGETQYF. The CDR3 DNA is TGTGCTAGTGGTTTGACACTAGCGGGAGGAGAGACCCAGTACTTC. The full variable domain, completed using reference TRBV12-5 and TRBJ2-5, is DARVTQTPRHKVTEMGQEVTMRCQPILGHNTVFWYRQTMMQGLELLAYFRNRAPLDDSGMPKDRFSAEMPDATLATLKIQPSEPRDSAVYFCASGLTLAGGETQYFGPGTRLLVL.

This clone was observed a handful of times. The chain combines TRBV10-3 with TRBJ2-3; 8 positions match TRBD2. Germline CDR1 ENHRY, CDR2 SYGVKD. The CDR3 runs 15 residues. The V segment lost 0 bases and the J segment 5 bases; nucleotides outside the gene matches: 4. The CDR3: CAISESSGGRDTQYF. The CDR3, as DNA: TGTGCCATCAGTGAGTCATCGGGAGGGCGAGATACGCAGTATTTT.

The chain joins TRBV9 to TRBJ2-1, with 7 bases matching TRBD2. The CDR3 is made up of 14 amino acids. Trimming took 5 bases from V and 8 from J; bases not matched to a gene: 10. From germline, CDR1 is SGDLS and CDR2 YYNGEE. The CDR3 sequence: CASRPGGTQYEQFF. The CDR3 DNA is TGTGCCAGCAGGCCCGGGGGGACCCAGTATGAGCAGTTCTTC.

The rearrangement links TRBV9 to TRBJ2-1; the D gene is possibly TRBD2 (6 bases). The CDR3 totals 15 residues. Germline V gives CDR1 SGDLS, CDR2 YYNGEE. V gave up 7 bases and J gave up 7 bases, with 21 bases separating them. As DNA, the CDR3 is TGTGCCAGCGGTAAGGGAGGAGCGACTGGGAATGAGCAGTTCTTC. Protein: CASGKGGATGNEQFF.

The V gene is TRBV5-6, the J gene TRBJ1-1; 8 nucleotides match TRBD1. The CDR3 is 15 residues long. The germline CDR1 and CDR2 sequences are SGHDT and YYEEEE. The V and J ends lost 3 bases and 2 bases, in that order; junction bases with no gene match: 6. The DNA of the CDR3 is TGTGCCAGCAGCTGGTTGGACAGGGATAACACTGAAGCTTTCTTT. Its translation is CASSWLDRDNTEAFF.

This chain uses TRBV7-9 with TRBJ2-1, with 7 bases aligning to TRBD2. This CDR3 comprises 13 residues. Germline CDR1 reads SEHNR; CDR2 reads FQNEAQ (reference sequence). J was trimmed by 7 bases and V by 6 bases; bases with no gene match: 6. The CDR3 DNA follows: TGTGCCAGCAGTATGTCCGGGGGGAATGAGCAGTTCTTC. Translated: CASSMSGGNEQFF.

The chain couples TRBV9 to TRBJ2-4; weak D call: TRBD2 (6 bases). The germline V and J ends were trimmed by 0 bases and 7 bases, with 17 bases remaining between them. The CDR3 sequence is 16 residues long. Germline CDR1 and CDR2: SGDLS and YYNGEE. CDR3 sequence reads: CASSVAPGGLGNIQYF. CDR3 sequence (DNA): TGTGCCAGCAGCGTAGCTCCAGGAGGGCTGGGGAACATTCAGTACTTC.

The V call is TRBV30, the J call TRBJ1-2, with 7 bases lining up with TRBD1. Germline values: CDR1 GTSNPN, CDR2 SVGIG (reference sequence). The CDR3 runs to 14 residues. Losses at the gene ends were 0 bases for V and 8 bases for J; bases not matched to a gene: 9. The CDR3 sequence is CAWSVRDRFSGYTF. The CDR3 coding sequence is TGTGCCTGGAGTGTAAGGGACAGATTCAGCGGCTACACCTTC.

This clone occurred a few times. The chain joins TRBV2 to TRBJ2-5; 12 nucleotides align to TRBD2. Germline values: CDR1 SNHLY, CDR2 FYNNEI. There are 14 residues in the CDR3. Germline trimming cut 10 bases from V and 4 bases from J; bases unmatched to any gene: 7. The CDR3 coding sequence is TGTGCCAACCGCCGGACTAGCGGGGTAGAGACCCAGTACTTC. It codes for CANRRTSGVETQYF.